The present T cell receptor beta chain was sequenced within a study of T cells in Graves' hyperthyroidism and ophthalmopathy. Germline V gives CDR1 MNHEY, CDR2 SMNVEV (reference sequence). The CDR3 runs to 13 residues. The V gene lost 1 base and the J gene lost 5 bases, with 8 bases spanning the gap. This clonotype was seen only a few times. As yet, its antigen is unknown. Patients having uncontrolled infection, another autoimmune disease, pregnancy or lactation were not included. Clinical symptoms, serum thyroxine, TRAb, thyroid ultrasound and orbital computed tomography established diagnosis. TCR beta CDR3 regions were amplified from RNA. Using the HTBI primer set, a first-round RT-PCR was run on the TCR CDR3. One entry per CDR3 protein results from TCRdb running MiXCR on the multiplex PCR reads. In the table there are about 350,000 distinct CDR3 sequences, 11% to 15% of which are singletons. General observations from the study: Most clonotypes expanded in thyroid above 0.001 were likewise present in blood.

This clonotype originated in a woman in her 30s with Graves' hyperthyroidism. V usage is TRBV27 and J usage is TRBJ1-1; the D gene is possibly TRBD1 (5 bases). Sequenced: blood. CDR3 sequence (DNA): TGTGCCAGCAGTTTATTCCGGGGGACTGAAGCTTTCTTT. Amino acid sequence: CASSLFRGTEAFF.